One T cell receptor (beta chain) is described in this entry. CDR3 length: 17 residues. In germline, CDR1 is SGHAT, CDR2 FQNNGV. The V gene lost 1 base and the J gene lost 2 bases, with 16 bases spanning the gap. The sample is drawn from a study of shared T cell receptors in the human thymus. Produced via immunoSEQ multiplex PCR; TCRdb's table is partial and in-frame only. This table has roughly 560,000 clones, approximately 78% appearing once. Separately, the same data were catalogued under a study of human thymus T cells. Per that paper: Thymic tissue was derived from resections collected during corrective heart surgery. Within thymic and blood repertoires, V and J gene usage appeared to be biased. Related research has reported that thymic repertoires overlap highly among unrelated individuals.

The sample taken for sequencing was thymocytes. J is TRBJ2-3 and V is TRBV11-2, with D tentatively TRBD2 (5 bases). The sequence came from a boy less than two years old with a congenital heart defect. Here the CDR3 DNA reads TGTGCCAGCAGCTTAGGTCGGCTAGCCATAAACACAGATACGCAGTATTTT. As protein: CASSLGRLAINTDTQYF.